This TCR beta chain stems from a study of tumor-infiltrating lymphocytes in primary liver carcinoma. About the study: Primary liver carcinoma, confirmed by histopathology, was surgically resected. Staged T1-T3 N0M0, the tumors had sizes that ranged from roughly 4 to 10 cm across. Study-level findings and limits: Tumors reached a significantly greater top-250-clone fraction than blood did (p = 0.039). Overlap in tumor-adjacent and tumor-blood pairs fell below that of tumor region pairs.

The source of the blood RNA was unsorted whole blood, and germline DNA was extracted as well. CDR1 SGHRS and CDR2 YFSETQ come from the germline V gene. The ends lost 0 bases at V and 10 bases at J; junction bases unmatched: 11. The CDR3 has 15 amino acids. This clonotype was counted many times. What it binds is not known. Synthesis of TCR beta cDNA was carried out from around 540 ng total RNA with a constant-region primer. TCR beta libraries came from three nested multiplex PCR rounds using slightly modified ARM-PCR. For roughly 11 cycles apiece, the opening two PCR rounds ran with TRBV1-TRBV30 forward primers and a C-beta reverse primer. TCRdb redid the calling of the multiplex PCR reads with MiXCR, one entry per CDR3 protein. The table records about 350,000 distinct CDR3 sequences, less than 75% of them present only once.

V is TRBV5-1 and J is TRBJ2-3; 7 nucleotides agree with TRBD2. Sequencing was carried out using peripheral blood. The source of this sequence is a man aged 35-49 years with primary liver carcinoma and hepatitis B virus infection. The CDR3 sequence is CASSLDAGVAVAQYF. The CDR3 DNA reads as TGCGCCAGCAGCTTGGATGCGGGAGTAGCTGTGGCGCAGTATTTT.